The clone carrying this T cell receptor beta chain was recorded a few times. The use of a sample-barcoded 5' primer and a J-beta primer mix characterized a second PCR of 7 to 11 cycles. MiXCR, applied by TCRdb to the 5' RACE reads, yields one record per CDR3 protein. The sample yields about 780,000 distinct CDR3 sequences, 46% seen once. This sample stems from a study of blood T cells in healthy people across ages. CDR1 SQVTM and CDR2 ANQGSEA come from the germline V gene. V dropped 4 bases and J dropped 5 bases, with 18 bases sitting between them. The CDR3 totals 14 residues. The chain recombines TRBV29-1 with TRBJ2-7, with D perhaps matching TRBD2 (6 bases). The TCR originated in a man older than 75 in good health. The sample was blood. Here the CDR3 reads CSVAWAGSGHEQYF. The CDR3 DNA reads as TGCAGCGTTGCCTGGGCGGGGAGTGGCCACGAGCAGTACTTC.